This TCR beta chain appears in the sequencing data of a study of identifying expanded T cells in peripheral blood. On this clone itself: Its antigen is undetermined.

Clones were read by immunoSEQ multiplex PCR, and TCRdb kept only the in-frame ones, dropping some. The sample contains more than 75,000 clones, 86% of which appear only once. Study-wide results and limits: Variance in clone template counts between roughly 2-week samples significantly increased with total template count across all healthy donors.

Sequenced: blood. The TCR sequence derives from a person aged 18 to 75 in good health.

This chain's CDR3 is CASSESRGGLYEQYF. The CDR3 bases are TGCGCCAGCAGTGAGAGTCGGGGGGGCCTTTACGAGCAGTACTTC. The chain joins TRBV10-1 to TRBJ2-7; TRBD2 matches at 8 bases. Trimming at V came to 2 bases and at J to 4 bases, leaving 7 bases not matched to a gene. The length of the CDR3 is 15 residues. CDR1 is WNHNN and CDR2 is SYGVQD in the germline V gene (reference sequence).